These 9 T cell receptor beta chains came from one sample sequenced in a study of T cell changes during pregnancy in multiple sclerosis. Some clones are missing from TCRdb's copy, which holds only in-frame ones; the method was immunoSEQ multiplex PCR. Found here are tens of thousands of clones, around four fifths of them singletons; the top ten hold around 0.6%. Sequences were derived from CD4+ T cells from peripheral blood mononuclear cells, sampled before pregnancy. The receptors stem from a female donor with multiple sclerosis, enrolled in a pregnancy study.

V gene TRBV7-2 combines with J gene TRBJ2-7; no clear D gene. Germline CDR1 is SGHTA and CDR2 is FQGNSA. Trimming took off 1 base at V and 5 bases at J, with 15 bases between the two ends. The CDR3 contains 15 residues. Here the CDR3 DNA reads TGTGCCAGCAGCTTAGGGGCATCTCAAGTCCACGAGCAGTACTTC. This sequence encodes CASSLGASQVHEQYF.

The chain combines TRBV7-8 with TRBJ1-5, with TRBD1 identical over 9 bases. CDR1 SGHVS and CDR2 FQNEAQ come from the germline V gene. This CDR3 region has 15 residues. The V gene end was trimmed by 1 base and the J gene end by 4 bases; junction bases not matched to a gene: 2. CDR3 residues: CASSLGGTGNQPQHF. DNA for the CDR3: TGTGCCAGCAGCTTAGGAGGGACAGGGAATCAGCCCCAGCATTTT.

The chain uses TRBV5-1 and TRBJ1-1, with 9 bases fitting TRBD1. V was pared by 3 bases and J by 1 base, with 4 bases of the junction left unmatched. The CDR3 consists of 15 residues. Germline CDR1 is SGHRS and CDR2 is YFSETQ. As DNA, the CDR3 is TGCGCCAGCAGCTCGGGGACAGGGCCGAACACTGAAGCTTTCTTT. Translating gives CASSSGTGPNTEAFF.

The chain combines TRBV10-2 with TRBJ2-1; 10 nucleotides match TRBD1. In germline, CDR1 is WSHSY, CDR2 SAAADI. Losses at the gene ends were 4 bases for V and 3 bases for J; bases not matched to a gene: 0. The CDR3 sequence is 14 residues long. CDR3 nucleotide sequence: TGCGCCAGCAGTGGGACAGGGGGCTACAATGAGCAGTTCTTC. Translation: CASSGTGGYNEQFF.

The V gene is TRBV7-2, the J gene TRBJ2-5; 10 bases agree with TRBD2. V shed 5 bases and J 3 bases; nucleotides not matched to a gene: 6. In germline, CDR1 is SGHTA, CDR2 FQGNSA. The CDR3 runs to 15 residues. The CDR3: CASSHILAGEETQYF. In nucleotides, the CDR3 is TGTGCCAGCAGCCACATCCTAGCGGGGGAAGAGACCCAGTACTTC. Full variable domain (remainder filled in from reference TRBV7-2 and TRBJ2-5): GAGVSQSPSNKVTEKGKDVELRCDPISGHTALYWYRQSLGQGLEFLIYFQGNSAPDKSGLPSDRFSAERTGGSVSTLTIQRTQQEDSAVYLCASSHILAGEETQYFGPGTRLLVL.

The chain carries TRBV30 and TRBJ2-7; tentative D call: TRBD2 (7 bases). CDR1 and CDR2 from the germline V gene are GTSNPN and SVGIG (reference sequence). CDR3 size: 16 residues. The V gene lost 3 bases and the J gene lost 0 bases, with 18 bases spanning the gap. CDR3 loop: CAWSGGLHPSSYEQYF. The CDR3 DNA reads as TGTGCCTGGAGCGGGGGGCTCCATCCCTCCTCCTACGAGCAGTACTTC.

The chain combines TRBV4-2 with TRBJ2-3; D unresolved. Germline V lookup: CDR1 LGHNA, CDR2 YNFKEQ. V gave up 0 bases and J gave up 5 bases, with 12 bases separating them. The CDR3 spans 15 residues. The CDR3, as DNA: TGTGCCAGCAGCCAAGATAAAACCCGGAGAGATACGCAGTATTTT. Protein: CASSQDKTRRDTQYF.

This chain uses TRBV5-6 with TRBJ2-5; maybe TRBD2 (5 bases). V was pared by 5 bases and J by 7 bases, with 18 bases between. The CDR3 consists of 14 residues. Germline V gene lookup returns CDR1 SGHDT and CDR2 YYEEEE. This CDR3 reads CASSEFGIGGTQYF. The CDR3 region has the DNA TGTGCCAGCAGTGAGTTCGGGATCGGAGGGACCCAGTACTTC.

V gene TRBV9 combines with J gene TRBJ2-1; TRBD1 might be the D (6 bases). Germline assignment: CDR1 SGDLS and CDR2 YYNGEE. The ends were cut back, 4 bases at V and 6 bases at J, with 14 bases in the middle. This CDR3 is built from 14 residues. DNA of the CDR3: TGTGCCAGCAGCCCTCGGACAGTCTCCAATGAGCAGTTCTTC. Translating gives CASSPRTVSNEQFF. Complete variable domain (other parts from reference TRBV9 and TRBJ2-1): DSGVTQTPKHLITATGQRVTLRCSPRSGDLSVYWYQQSLDQGLQFLIQYYNGEERAKGNILERFSAQQFPDLHSELNLSSLELGDSALYFCASSPRTVSNEQFFGPGTRLTVL.